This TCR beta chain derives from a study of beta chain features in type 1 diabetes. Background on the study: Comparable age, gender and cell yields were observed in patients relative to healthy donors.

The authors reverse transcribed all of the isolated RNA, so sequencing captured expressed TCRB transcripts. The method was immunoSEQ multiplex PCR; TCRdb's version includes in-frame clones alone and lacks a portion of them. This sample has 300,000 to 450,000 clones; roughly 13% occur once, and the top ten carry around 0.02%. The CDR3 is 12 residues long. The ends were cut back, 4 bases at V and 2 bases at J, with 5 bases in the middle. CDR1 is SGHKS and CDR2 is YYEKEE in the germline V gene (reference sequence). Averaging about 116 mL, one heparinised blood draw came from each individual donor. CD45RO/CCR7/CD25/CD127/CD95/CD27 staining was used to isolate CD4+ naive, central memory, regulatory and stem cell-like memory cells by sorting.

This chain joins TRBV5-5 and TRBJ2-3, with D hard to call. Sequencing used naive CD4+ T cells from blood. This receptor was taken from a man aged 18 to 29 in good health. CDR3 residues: CASSPSTDTQYF. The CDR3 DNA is TGTGCCAGCAGCCCCTCCACAGATACGCAGTATTTT.